The rows below give T cell receptor beta chains drawn from one sample of a study of T cells in Graves' hyperthyroidism and ophthalmopathy. TCRdb fed the multiplex PCR reads into MiXCR, producing one record per CDR3 protein. The sample shows hundreds of thousands of distinct CDR3 sequences, approximately 18% of them seen only once. Sequencing was carried out using blood. The receptors originated from a man in his fifties or sixties with Graves' ophthalmopathy. CDR3s include the opening cysteine and the closing phenylalanine or tryptophan. D genes are given only for firm matches. Only part of the rows carry a size: once, few, many, or a class if the clone is expanded.

clone size: many
V gene: TRBV20-1
D gene: NA
J gene: TRBJ2-7
CDR3 protein: CSASEGLGGLYEQYF
CDR3 DNA: TGCAGTGCTAGCGAAGGACTGGGGGGCCTCTACGAGCAGTACTTC

clone size: few
V gene: TRBV5-5
D gene: TRBD2
J gene: TRBJ2-7
CDR3 protein: CASSPTSGSSEQYF
CDR3 DNA: TGTGCCAGCAGCCCTACTAGCGGCTCGAGCGAGCAGTACTTC

clone size: many
V gene: TRBV7-2
D gene: NA
J gene: TRBJ1-6
CDR3 protein: CASSLVNQGRSPLHF
CDR3 DNA: TGTGCCAGCAGCTTAGTCAACCAGGGTAGATCACCCCTCCACTTT

clone size: NA
V gene: TRBV9
D gene: NA
J gene: TRBJ2-1
CDR3 protein: CASSASTGSYNEQFF
CDR3 DNA: TGTGCCAGCAGCGCTAGCACCGGGAGCTACAATGAGCAGTTCTTC

clone size: many
V gene: TRBV7-6
D gene: NA
J gene: TRBJ1-2
CDR3 protein: CATQRSLSFVGGYTF
CDR3 DNA: TGTGCCACCCAACGATCCCTGAGCTTCGTGGGTGGCTACACCTTC

clone size: many
V gene: TRBV18
D gene: TRBD1
J gene: TRBJ1-1
CDR3 protein: CASSPGTGFGEAFF
CDR3 DNA: TGTGCCAGCTCACCCGGGACAGGGTTCGGTGAAGCTTTCTTT

clone size: NA
V gene: TRBV19
D gene: TRBD2
J gene: TRBJ2-1
CDR3 protein: CASSIAGLTYNEQFF
CDR3 DNA: TGTGCCAGTAGTATCGCGGGACTAACCTACAATGAGCAGTTCTTC

clone size: few
V gene: TRBV6-2/TRBV6-3
D gene: TRBD1
J gene: TRBJ2-1
CDR3 protein: CASSTSTGVYNERFF
CDR3 DNA: TGTGCCAGCAGTACCTCGACAGGGGTCTACAATGAGCGGTTCTTC

clone size: many
V gene: TRBV28
D gene: TRBD1
J gene: TRBJ1-2
CDR3 protein: CASSLRDGQGGYGYTF
CDR3 DNA: TGTGCCAGCAGCCTTCGGGATGGACAGGGGGGCTATGGCTACACCTTC

clone size: NA
V gene: TRBV11-2
D gene: NA
J gene: TRBJ2-3
CDR3 protein: CASSLNAGAHTDTQYF
CDR3 DNA: TGTGCCAGCAGCTTGAATGCGGGGGCACACACAGATACGCAGTATTTT

clone size: few
V gene: TRBV4-2
D gene: NA
J gene: TRBJ2-1
CDR3 protein: CASSRKDDWRDYNEQFF
CDR3 DNA: TGTGCCAGCAGCCGAAAGGATGACTGGCGGGACTACAATGAGCAGTTCTTC

clone size: many
V gene: TRBV24-1
D gene: NA
J gene: TRBJ2-3
CDR3 protein: CATSDPTTPADTQYF
CDR3 DNA: TGTGCCACCAGTGATCCCACTACTCCGGCAGATACGCAGTATTTT

clone size: NA
V gene: TRBV2
D gene: TRBD1
J gene: TRBJ1-6
CDR3 protein: CASSEALGTGNNSPLHF
CDR3 DNA: TGTGCCAGCAGTGAAGCGTTAGGGACAGGCAATAATTCACCCCTCCACTTT

clone size: many
V gene: TRBV2
D gene: NA
J gene: TRBJ2-2
CDR3 protein: CASSERLGGAGELFF
CDR3 DNA: TGTGCCAGCAGTGAACGCCTCGGGGGCGCCGGGGAGCTGTTTTTT

clone size: NA
V gene: TRBV9
D gene: TRBD1
J gene: TRBJ2-2
CDR3 protein: CASSLTTTGRGGELFF
CDR3 DNA: TGTGCCAGCAGCCTCACCACGACAGGGAGAGGCGGGGAGCTGTTTTTT

clone size: many
V gene: TRBV11-2
D gene: TRBD1
J gene: TRBJ2-2
CDR3 protein: CASSLKQGSLSTGELFF
CDR3 DNA: TGTGCCAGCAGCCTAAAACAGGGGAGTCTTAGCACCGGGGAGCTGTTTTTT

clone size: many
V gene: TRBV28
D gene: NA
J gene: TRBJ1-2
CDR3 protein: CASSSVGGYGYTF
CDR3 DNA: TGTGCCAGCAGTTCCGTAGGCGGATATGGCTACACCTTC

clone size: many
V gene: TRBV7-9
D gene: NA
J gene: TRBJ2-2
CDR3 protein: CASSPPPGELFF
CDR3 DNA: TGTGCCAGCAGCCCTCCCCCCGGGGAGCTGTTTTTT

clone size: many
V gene: TRBV12-3/TRBV12-4
D gene: TRBD2
J gene: TRBJ2-5
CDR3 protein: CASGRGSEETQYF
CDR3 DNA: TGTGCCAGCGGGCGCGGGAGCGAGGAGACCCAGTACTTC

clone size: many
V gene: TRBV7-3
D gene: TRBD1
J gene: TRBJ1-2
CDR3 protein: CASSAGTGPNYGYTF
CDR3 DNA: TGTGCCAGCAGCGCCGGGACAGGACCTAACTATGGCTACACCTTC

clone size: few
V gene: TRBV27
D gene: NA
J gene: TRBJ2-7
CDR3 protein: CASSWRGESSYEQYF
CDR3 DNA: TGTGCCAGCAGTTGGAGGGGGGAGAGCTCCTACGAGCAGTACTTC

clone size: NA
V gene: TRBV3-1
D gene: TRBD2
J gene: TRBJ2-1
CDR3 protein: CASSQEGSGFDEQFF
CDR3 DNA: TGTGCCAGCAGCCAAGAGGGTAGCGGGTTTGATGAGCAGTTCTTC

clone size: many
V gene: TRBV7-2
D gene: TRBD1
J gene: TRBJ2-1
CDR3 protein: CASSLVGAGTGGNEQFF
CDR3 DNA: TGTGCCAGCAGCTTAGTTGGTGCAGGGACAGGGGGCAATGAGCAGTTCTTC

clone size: NA
V gene: TRBV6-2/TRBV6-3
D gene: TRBD2
J gene: TRBJ2-2
CDR3 protein: CASSYVLAGLTGELFF
CDR3 DNA: TGTGCCAGCAGTTACGTGCTAGCGGGATTGACCGGGGAGCTGTTTTTT

clone size: NA
V gene: TRBV6-2/TRBV6-3
D gene: TRBD2
J gene: TRBJ2-1
CDR3 protein: CASRRVGGRRNEQFF
CDR3 DNA: TGTGCCAGCAGGCGGGTGGGCGGGAGACGCAATGAGCAGTTCTTC

clone size: many
V gene: TRBV30
D gene: NA
J gene: TRBJ1-5
CDR3 protein: CAWSSTANQPQHF
CDR3 DNA: TGTGCCTGGAGTTCGACAGCAAATCAGCCCCAGCATTTT

clone size: many
V gene: TRBV20-1
D gene: NA
J gene: TRBJ2-7
CDR3 protein: CSARRGADEQYF
CDR3 DNA: TGCAGTGCTAGAAGAGGGGCGGACGAGCAGTACTTC

clone size: NA
V gene: TRBV7-3
D gene: NA
J gene: TRBJ2-7
CDR3 protein: CASSPGWVAVAEQYF
CDR3 DNA: TGTGCCAGCAGCCCCGGATGGGTAGCGGTTGCCGAGCAGTACTTC

clone size: NA
V gene: TRBV10-3
D gene: TRBD1
J gene: TRBJ2-3
CDR3 protein: CAFQQGAGTDTQYF
CDR3 DNA: TGTGCCTTTCAACAGGGGGCCGGCACAGATACGCAGTATTTT

clone size: NA
V gene: TRBV18
D gene: TRBD2
J gene: TRBJ2-7
CDR3 protein: CASSPIRSGAPYEQYF
CDR3 DNA: TGTGCCAGCTCACCAATTAGAAGCGGGGCTCCCTACGAGCAGTACTTC

clone size: few
V gene: TRBV7-9
D gene: TRBD1
J gene: TRBJ2-7
CDR3 protein: CASSSPAWGQGDEQYF
CDR3 DNA: TGTGCCAGCAGCTCGCCCGCCTGGGGGCAGGGGGACGAGCAGTACTTC

clone size: few
V gene: TRBV2
D gene: NA
J gene: TRBJ2-1
CDR3 protein: CASGKLHNEQFF
CDR3 DNA: TGTGCCAGCGGCAAACTGCACAATGAGCAGTTCTTC

clone size: many
V gene: TRBV11-2
D gene: NA
J gene: TRBJ2-3
CDR3 protein: CASSLERTLDTQYF
CDR3 DNA: TGTGCCAGCAGCTTAGAACGGACACTGGATACGCAGTATTTT

clone size: many
V gene: TRBV12-3/TRBV12-4
D gene: TRBD1
J gene: TRBJ1-2
CDR3 protein: CASSQGGDTRGYTF
CDR3 DNA: TGTGCCAGCAGCCAGGGGGGCGATACCAGGGGCTACACCTTC

clone size: few
V gene: TRBV29-1
D gene: NA
J gene: TRBJ1-3
CDR3 protein: CSVQVRGISSGNTIYF
CDR3 DNA: TGCAGCGTCCAAGTCCGGGGGATTAGCTCTGGAAACACCATATATTTT

clone size: NA
V gene: TRBV28
D gene: NA
J gene: TRBJ2-7
CDR3 protein: CVSQTNSYEQYF
CDR3 DNA: TGTGTCAGTCAGACCAATTCCTACGAGCAGTACTTC

clone size: NA
V gene: TRBV7-6
D gene: NA
J gene: TRBJ1-1
CDR3 protein: CASSPGGEAFF
CDR3 DNA: TGTGCCAGCAGCCCGGGTGGTGAAGCTTTCTTT

clone size: many
V gene: TRBV28
D gene: NA
J gene: TRBJ2-7
CDR3 protein: CASYGHPPRTNYEQYF
CDR3 DNA: TGTGCCAGCTATGGACACCCTCCCCGGACTAACTACGAGCAGTACTTC

clone size: NA
V gene: TRBV4-2
D gene: TRBD2
J gene: TRBJ2-1
CDR3 protein: CASSQVALGLAGGNEQFF
CDR3 DNA: TGTGCCAGCAGCCAAGTGGCTTTAGGTCTAGCGGGAGGTAATGAGCAGTTCTTC

clone size: few
V gene: TRBV10-1
D gene: TRBD2
J gene: TRBJ2-1
CDR3 protein: CASSQSLAGVDEQFF
CDR3 DNA: TGCGCCAGCAGTCAGAGTCTAGCGGGAGTGGATGAGCAGTTCTTC

clone size: few
V gene: TRBV27
D gene: TRBD1
J gene: TRBJ2-4
CDR3 protein: CASSSPGQGLAKNIQYF
CDR3 DNA: TGTGCCAGCAGTTCTCCGGGACAGGGTCTAGCCAAAAACATTCAGTACTTC

clone size: NA
V gene: TRBV5-1
D gene: NA
J gene: TRBJ2-3
CDR3 protein: CASSWSIFTDTQYF
CDR3 DNA: TGCGCCAGCAGCTGGAGCATATTCACAGATACGCAGTATTTT

clone size: many
V gene: TRBV5-1
D gene: NA
J gene: TRBJ2-1
CDR3 protein: CASSPTEVGFNEQFF
CDR3 DNA: TGCGCCAGCAGCCCTACAGAAGTAGGATTCAATGAGCAGTTCTTC

clone size: NA
V gene: TRBV25-1
D gene: TRBD1
J gene: TRBJ1-2
CDR3 protein: CASSQDRAYGYTF
CDR3 DNA: TGTGCCAGCAGCCAAGACAGGGCCTATGGCTACACCTTC

clone size: many
V gene: TRBV30
D gene: NA
J gene: TRBJ2-7
CDR3 protein: CAYNPGASYEQYF
CDR3 DNA: TGTGCGTATAATCCGGGGGCCTCCTACGAGCAGTACTTC